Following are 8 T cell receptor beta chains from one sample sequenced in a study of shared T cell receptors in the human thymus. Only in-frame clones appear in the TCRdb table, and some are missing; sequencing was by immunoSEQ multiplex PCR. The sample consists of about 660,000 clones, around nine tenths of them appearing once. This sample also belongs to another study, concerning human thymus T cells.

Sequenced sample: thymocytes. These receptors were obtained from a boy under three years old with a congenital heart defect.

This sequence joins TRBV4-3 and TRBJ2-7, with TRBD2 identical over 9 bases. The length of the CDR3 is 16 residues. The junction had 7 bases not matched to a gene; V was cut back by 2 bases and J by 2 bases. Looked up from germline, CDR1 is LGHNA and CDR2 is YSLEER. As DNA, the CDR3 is TGCGCCAGCAGCCAACTCCCACTAGCGGGTGCCTACGAGCAGTACTTC. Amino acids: CASSQLPLAGAYEQYF.

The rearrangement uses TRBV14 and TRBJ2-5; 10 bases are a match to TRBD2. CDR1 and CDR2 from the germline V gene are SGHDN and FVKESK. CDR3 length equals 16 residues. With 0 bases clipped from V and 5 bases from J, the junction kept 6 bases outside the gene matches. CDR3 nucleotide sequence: TGTGCCAGCAGCCAAGAGAGGACTAGCGGTTTTGAGACCCAGTACTTC. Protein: CASSQERTSGFETQYF. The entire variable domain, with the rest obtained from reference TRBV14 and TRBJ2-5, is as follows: EAGVTQFPSHSVIEKGQTVTLRCDPISGHDNLYWYRRVMGKEIKFLLHFVKESKQDESGMPNNRFLAERTGGTYSTLKVQPAELEDSGVYFCASSQERTSGFETQYFGPGTRLLVL.

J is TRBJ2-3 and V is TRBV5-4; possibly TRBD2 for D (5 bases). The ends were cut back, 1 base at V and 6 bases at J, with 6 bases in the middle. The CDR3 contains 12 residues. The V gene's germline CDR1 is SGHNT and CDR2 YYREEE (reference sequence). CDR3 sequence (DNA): TGTGCCAGCAGCTTGAGAGGGGATACGCAGTATTTT. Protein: CASSLRGDTQYF.

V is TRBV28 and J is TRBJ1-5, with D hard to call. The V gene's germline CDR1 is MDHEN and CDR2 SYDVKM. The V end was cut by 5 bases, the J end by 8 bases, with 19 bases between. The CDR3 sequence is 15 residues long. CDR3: CASSTCFDGEEPQHF. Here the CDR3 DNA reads TGTGCCAGCAGTACTTGCTTCGACGGGGAGGAGCCCCAGCATTTT.

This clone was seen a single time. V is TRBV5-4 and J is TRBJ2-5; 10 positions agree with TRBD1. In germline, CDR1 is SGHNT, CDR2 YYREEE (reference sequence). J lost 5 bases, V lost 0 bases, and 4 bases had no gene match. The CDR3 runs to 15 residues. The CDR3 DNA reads TGTGCCAGCAGCTTGGGGGACAGGGGAGGGGAGACCCAGTACTTC. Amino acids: CASSLGDRGGETQYF.

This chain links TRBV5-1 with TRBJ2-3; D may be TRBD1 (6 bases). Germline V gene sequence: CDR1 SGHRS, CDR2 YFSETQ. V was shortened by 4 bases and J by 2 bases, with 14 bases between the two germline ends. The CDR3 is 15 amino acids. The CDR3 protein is CASSARQVSTDTQYF. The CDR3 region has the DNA TGCGCCAGCAGCGCCCGACAGGTGTCCACAGATACGCAGTATTTT.

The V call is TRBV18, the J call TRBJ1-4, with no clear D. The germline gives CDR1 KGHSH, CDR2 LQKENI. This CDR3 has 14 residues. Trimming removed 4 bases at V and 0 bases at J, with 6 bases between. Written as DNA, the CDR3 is TGTGCCAGCTCACAGGCGGCAACTAATGAAAAACTGTTTTTT. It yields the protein CASSQAATNEKLFF.

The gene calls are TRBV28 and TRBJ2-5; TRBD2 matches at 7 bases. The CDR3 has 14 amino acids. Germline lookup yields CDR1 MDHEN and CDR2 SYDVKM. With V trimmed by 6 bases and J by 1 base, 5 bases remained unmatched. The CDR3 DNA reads TGTGCCAGCAGCCTCTCTAGCGGCCAAGAGACCCAGTACTTC. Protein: CASSLSSGQETQYF.